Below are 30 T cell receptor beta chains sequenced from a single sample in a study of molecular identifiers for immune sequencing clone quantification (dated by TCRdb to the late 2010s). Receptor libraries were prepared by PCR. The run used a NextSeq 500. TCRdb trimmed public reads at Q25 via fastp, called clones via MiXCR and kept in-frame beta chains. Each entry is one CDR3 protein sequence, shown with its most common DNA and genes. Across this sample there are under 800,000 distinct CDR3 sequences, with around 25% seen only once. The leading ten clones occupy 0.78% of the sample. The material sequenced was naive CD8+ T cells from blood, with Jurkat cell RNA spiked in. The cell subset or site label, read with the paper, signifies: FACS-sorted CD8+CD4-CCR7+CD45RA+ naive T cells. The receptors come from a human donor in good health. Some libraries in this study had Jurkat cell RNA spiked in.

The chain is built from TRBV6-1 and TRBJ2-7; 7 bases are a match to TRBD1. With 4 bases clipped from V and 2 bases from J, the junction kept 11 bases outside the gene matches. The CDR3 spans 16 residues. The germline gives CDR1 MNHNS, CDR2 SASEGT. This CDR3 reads CASSATFGQAPYEQYF. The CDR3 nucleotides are TGTGCCAGCAGTGCCACTTTCGGACAGGCTCCCTACGAGCAGTACTTC.

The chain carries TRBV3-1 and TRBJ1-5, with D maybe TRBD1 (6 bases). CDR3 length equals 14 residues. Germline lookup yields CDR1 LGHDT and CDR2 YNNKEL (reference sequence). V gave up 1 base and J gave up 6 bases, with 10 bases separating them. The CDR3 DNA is TGTGCCAGCAGCCAAGGGGGGGCGGGTCAGCCCCAGCATTTT. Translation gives CASSQGGAGQPQHF.

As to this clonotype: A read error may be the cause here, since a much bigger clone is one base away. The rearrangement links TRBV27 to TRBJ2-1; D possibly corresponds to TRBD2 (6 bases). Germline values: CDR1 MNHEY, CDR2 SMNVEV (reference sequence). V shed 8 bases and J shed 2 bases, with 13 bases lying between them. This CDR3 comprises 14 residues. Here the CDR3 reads CASGGPGAYNEQFF. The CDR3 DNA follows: TGTGCCAGCGGAGGGCCGGGAGCCTACAATGAGCAGTTCTTC.

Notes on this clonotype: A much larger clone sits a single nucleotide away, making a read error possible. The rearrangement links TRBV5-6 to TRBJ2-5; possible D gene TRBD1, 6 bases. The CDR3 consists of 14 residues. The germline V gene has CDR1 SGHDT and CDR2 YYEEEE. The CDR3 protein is CASSYGTYQESQYF. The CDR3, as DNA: TGTGCCAGCAGCTACGGGACATACCAAGAGTCCCAGTACTTC.

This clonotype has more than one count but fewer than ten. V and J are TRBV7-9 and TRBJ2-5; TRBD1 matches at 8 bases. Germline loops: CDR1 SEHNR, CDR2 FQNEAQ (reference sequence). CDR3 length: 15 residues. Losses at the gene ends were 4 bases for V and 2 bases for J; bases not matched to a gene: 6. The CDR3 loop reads CASSSGTGRQETQYF. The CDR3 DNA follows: TGTGCCAGCAGCTCCGGGACAGGACGTCAAGAGACCCAGTACTTC.

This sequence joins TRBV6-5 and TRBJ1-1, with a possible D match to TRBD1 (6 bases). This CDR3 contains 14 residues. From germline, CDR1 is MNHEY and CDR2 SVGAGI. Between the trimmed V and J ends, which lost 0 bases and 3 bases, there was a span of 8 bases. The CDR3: CASSYSEGDTEAFF. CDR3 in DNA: TGTGCCAGCAGTTACTCCGAGGGGGACACTGAAGCTTTCTTT.

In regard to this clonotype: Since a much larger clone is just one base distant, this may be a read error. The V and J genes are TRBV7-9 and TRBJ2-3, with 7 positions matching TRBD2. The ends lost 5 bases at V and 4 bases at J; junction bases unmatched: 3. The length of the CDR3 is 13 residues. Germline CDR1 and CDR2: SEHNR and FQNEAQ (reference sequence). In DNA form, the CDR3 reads TGTGCCAGCAGCCACCGGGGGGCAGATACGCAGTATTTT. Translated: CASSHRGADTQYF.

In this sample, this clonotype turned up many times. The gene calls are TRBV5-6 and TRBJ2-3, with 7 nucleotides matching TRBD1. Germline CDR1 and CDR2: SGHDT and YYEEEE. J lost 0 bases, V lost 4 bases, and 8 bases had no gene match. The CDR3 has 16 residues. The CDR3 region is CASSPGTVTSTDTQYF. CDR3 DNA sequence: TGTGCCAGCAGCCCCGGGACAGTTACTAGCACAGATACGCAGTATTTT.

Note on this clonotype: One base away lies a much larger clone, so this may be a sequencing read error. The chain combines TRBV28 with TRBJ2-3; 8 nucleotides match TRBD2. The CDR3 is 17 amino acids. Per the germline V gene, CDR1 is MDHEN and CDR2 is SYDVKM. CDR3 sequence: CANSLPVLAASTDTQYF. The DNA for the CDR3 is TGTGCCAACAGTCTCCCCGTACTAGCGGCTAGCACAGATACGCAGTATTTT.

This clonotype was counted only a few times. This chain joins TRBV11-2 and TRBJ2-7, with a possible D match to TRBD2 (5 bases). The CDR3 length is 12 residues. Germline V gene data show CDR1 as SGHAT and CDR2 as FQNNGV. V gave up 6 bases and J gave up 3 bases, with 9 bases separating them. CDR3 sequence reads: CASRPRGYEQYF. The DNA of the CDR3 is TGTGCCAGCAGACCCCGGGGCTACGAGCAGTACTTC.

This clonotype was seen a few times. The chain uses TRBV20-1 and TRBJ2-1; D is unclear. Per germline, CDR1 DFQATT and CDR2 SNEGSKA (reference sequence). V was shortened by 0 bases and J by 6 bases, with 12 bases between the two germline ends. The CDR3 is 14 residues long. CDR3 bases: TGCAGTGCTAGAGATCCCGGCGGAGTCAATGAGCAGTTCTTC. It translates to CSARDPGGVNEQFF.

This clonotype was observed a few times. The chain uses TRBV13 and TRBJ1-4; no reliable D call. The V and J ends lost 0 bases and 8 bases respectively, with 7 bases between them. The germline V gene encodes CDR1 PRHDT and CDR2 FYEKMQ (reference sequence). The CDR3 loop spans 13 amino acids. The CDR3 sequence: CASSLGAVEKLFF. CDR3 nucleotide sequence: TGTGCCAGCAGCTTAGGAGCGGTCGAAAAACTGTTTTTT.

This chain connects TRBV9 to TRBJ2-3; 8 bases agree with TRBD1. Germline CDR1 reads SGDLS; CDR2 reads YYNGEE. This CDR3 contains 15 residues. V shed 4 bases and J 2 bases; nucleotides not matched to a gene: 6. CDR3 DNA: TGTGCCAGCAGCTTTATGACAGGGGTCACAGATACGCAGTATTTT. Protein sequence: CASSFMTGVTDTQYF.

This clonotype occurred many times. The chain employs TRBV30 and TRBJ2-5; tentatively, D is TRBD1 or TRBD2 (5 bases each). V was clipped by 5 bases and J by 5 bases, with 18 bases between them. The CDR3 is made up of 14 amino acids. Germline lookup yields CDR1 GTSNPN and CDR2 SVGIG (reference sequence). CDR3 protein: CAWSLRGRDETQYF. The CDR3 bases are TGTGCCTGGTCCCTCCGGGGCAGGGATGAGACCCAGTACTTC.

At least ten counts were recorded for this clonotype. The CDR3 loop is CASSLGTGELFF. Written as DNA, the CDR3 is TGTGCCAGCAGCTTAGGAACAGGGGAGCTGTTTTTT. The chain recombines TRBV7-9 with TRBJ2-2; D unclear. The CDR3 runs 12 residues. The germline V and J ends were trimmed by 1 base and 8 bases, with 5 bases remaining between them. Per germline, CDR1 SEHNR and CDR2 FQNEAQ (reference sequence).

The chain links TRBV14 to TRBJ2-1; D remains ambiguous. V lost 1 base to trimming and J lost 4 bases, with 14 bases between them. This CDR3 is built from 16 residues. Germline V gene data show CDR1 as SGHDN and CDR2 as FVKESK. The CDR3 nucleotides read TGTGCCAGCAGCCAAGTTACGGGCCCGACATACAATGAGCAGTTCTTC. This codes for CASSQVTGPTYNEQFF.

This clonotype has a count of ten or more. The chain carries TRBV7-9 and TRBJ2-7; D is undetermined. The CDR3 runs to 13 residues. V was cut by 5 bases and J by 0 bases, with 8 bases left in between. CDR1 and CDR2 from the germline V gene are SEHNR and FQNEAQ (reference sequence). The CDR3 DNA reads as TGTGCCAGCAGCGCCCAGAGCTCCTACGAGCAGTACTTC. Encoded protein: CASSAQSSYEQYF.

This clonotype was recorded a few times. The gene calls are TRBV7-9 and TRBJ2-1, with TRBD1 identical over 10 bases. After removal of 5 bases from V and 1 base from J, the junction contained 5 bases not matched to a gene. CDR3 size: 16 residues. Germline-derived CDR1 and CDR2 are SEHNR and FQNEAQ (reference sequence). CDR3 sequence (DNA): TGTGCCAGCAGCCAGACAGGGGGCCTATCCTACAATGAGCAGTTCTTC. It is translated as CASSQTGGLSYNEQFF.

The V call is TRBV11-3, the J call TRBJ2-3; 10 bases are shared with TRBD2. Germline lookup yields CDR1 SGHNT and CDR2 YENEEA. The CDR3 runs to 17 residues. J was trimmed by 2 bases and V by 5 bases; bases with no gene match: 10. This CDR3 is CASSRTPGTSATDTQYF. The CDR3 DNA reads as TGTGCCAGCAGCAGGACGCCGGGGACTAGCGCCACAGATACGCAGTATTTT.

CDR3 sequence reads: CTEGGANYGYTF. CDR3 sequence (DNA): TGTACCGAGGGGGGCGCTAACTATGGCTACACCTTC. This sequence joins TRBV7-9 and TRBJ1-2, with D perhaps TRBD1 (6 bases). The germline V gene has CDR1 SEHNR and CDR2 FQNEAQ (reference sequence). This CDR3 is 12 amino acids long.

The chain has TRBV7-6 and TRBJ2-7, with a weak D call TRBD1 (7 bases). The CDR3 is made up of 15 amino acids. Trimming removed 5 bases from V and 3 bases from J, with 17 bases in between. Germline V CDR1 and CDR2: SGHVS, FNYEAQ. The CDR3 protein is CASSPQYRGGYEQYF. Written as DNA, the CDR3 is TGTGCCAGCAGCCCCCAATACAGGGGAGGCTACGAGCAGTACTTC.

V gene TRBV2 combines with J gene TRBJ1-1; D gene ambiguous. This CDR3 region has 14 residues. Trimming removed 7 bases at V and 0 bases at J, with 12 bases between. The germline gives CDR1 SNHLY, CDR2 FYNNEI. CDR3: CASTDGPMNTEAFF. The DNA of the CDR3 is TGTGCCAGCACGGACGGCCCAATGAACACTGAAGCTTTCTTT. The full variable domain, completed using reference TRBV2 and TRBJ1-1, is EPEVTQTPSHQVTQMGQEVILRCVPISNHLYFYWYRQILGQKVEFLVSFYNNEISEKSEIFDDQFSVERPDGSNFTLKIRSTKLEDSAMYFCASTDGPMNTEAFFGQGTRLTVV.

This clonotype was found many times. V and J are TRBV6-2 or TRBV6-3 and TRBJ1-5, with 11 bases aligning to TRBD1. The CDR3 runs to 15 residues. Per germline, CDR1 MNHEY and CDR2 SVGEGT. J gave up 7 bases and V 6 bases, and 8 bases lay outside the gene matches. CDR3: CASRSGQGVWQPQHF. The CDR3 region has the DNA TGTGCCAGCAGATCGGGACAGGGGGTATGGCAGCCCCAGCATTTT.

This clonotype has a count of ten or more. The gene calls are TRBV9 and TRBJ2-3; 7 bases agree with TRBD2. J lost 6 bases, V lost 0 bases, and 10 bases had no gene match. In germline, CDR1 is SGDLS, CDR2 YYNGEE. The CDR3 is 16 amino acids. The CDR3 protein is CASSVGSSGIDDTQYF. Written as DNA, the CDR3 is TGTGCCAGCAGCGTAGGGTCCAGCGGGATAGATGATACGCAGTATTTT.

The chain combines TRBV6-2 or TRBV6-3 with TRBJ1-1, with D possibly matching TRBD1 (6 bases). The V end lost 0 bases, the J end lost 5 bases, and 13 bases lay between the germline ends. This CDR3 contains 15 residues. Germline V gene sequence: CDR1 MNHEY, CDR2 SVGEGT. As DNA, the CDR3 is TGTGCCAGCAGTTACTCTCTGACAGGACTAACTGAAGCTTTCTTT. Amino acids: CASSYSLTGLTEAFF.

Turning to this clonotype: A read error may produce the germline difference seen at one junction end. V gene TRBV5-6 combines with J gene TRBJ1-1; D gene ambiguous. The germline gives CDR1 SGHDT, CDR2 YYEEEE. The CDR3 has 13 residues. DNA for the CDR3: TGTGCCAGCGGCTTGGTAGGCTCCGGGGAAGCTTTCTTT. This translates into CASGLVGSGEAFF.

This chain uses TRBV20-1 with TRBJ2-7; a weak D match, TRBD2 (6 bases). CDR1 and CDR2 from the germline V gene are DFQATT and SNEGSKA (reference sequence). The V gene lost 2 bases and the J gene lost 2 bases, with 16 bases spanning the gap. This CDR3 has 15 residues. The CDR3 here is CSARLGRGLPYEQYF. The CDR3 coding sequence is TGCAGTGCTAGACTCGGCCGGGGACTCCCCTACGAGCAGTACTTC.

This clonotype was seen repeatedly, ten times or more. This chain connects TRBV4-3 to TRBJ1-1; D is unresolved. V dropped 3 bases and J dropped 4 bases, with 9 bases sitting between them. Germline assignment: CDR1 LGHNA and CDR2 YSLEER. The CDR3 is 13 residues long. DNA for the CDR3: TGCGCCAGCAGCCAGGGTTCCGCCACTGAAGCTTTCTTT. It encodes CASSQGSATEAFF.

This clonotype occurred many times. The CDR3 is CASSYRDRGMNTEAFF. The CDR3 nucleotides read TGTGCCAGCAGTTATCGGGACAGGGGAATGAACACTGAAGCTTTCTTT. This sequence joins TRBV6-5 and TRBJ1-1; 10 nucleotides match TRBD1. Losses at the gene ends were 3 bases for V and 0 bases for J; bases not matched to a gene: 4. Germline V CDR1 and CDR2: MNHEY, SVGAGI. The length of the CDR3 is 16 residues.

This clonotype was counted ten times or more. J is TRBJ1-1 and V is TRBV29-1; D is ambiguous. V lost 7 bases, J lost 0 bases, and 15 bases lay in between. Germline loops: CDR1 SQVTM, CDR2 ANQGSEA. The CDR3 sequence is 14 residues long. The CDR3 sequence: CSADGLSMNTEAFF. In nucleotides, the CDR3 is TGCAGCGCCGACGGACTCAGCATGAACACTGAAGCTTTCTTT.